The 18 T cell receptor beta chains in this list originate from one sample, sequenced in a study of PD-1 blockade in mismatch repair-deficient tumors. Profiled with immunoSEQ multiplex PCR; TCRdb holds only in-frame clones, not every one. The sample lists 120,000 or so clones, about 88% occurring once. Sequencing was performed on peripheral blood, taken 44 weeks after starting pembrolizumab. The source is an adult with mismatch repair-deficient cancer.

The V call is TRBV12-5, the J call TRBJ1-3; D uncertain. Trimming took off 6 bases at V and 0 bases at J, with 12 bases between the two ends. The germline V gene encodes CDR1 LGHNT and CDR2 FRNRAP. CDR3 length equals 15 residues. The CDR3 DNA reads TGTGCTAGTGGCCAATCCACCAACTCTGGAAACACCATATATTTT. Residues: CASGQSTNSGNTIYF. Supplemented by reference TRBV12-5 and TRBJ1-3, the full variable domain reads DARVTQTPRHKVTEMGQEVTMRCQPILGHNTVFWYRQTMMQGLELLAYFRNRAPLDDSGMPKDRFSAEMPDATLATLKIQPSEPRDSAVYFCASGQSTNSGNTIYFGEGSWLTVV.

This clone was observed once. V gene TRBV6-1 combines with J gene TRBJ1-1; D is perhaps TRBD1 (5 bases). Germline V CDR1 and CDR2: MNHNS, SASEGT. V lost 3 bases and J lost 10, with 12 bases in between. There are 12 residues in the CDR3. The DNA for the CDR3 is TGTGCCAGCAGTGATCAGGGTGTTGTAGCTTTCTTT. It specifies CASSDQGVVAFF.

With regard to this clone: With only one base between it and a far larger clone, this is likely a read error. The sample has other DNA sequences that encode this CDR3 too. The chain combines TRBV5-1 with TRBJ1-1; D may be TRBD1 (5 bases). V lost 2 bases to trimming and J lost 3 bases, with 11 bases between them. The V gene's germline CDR1 is SGHRS and CDR2 YFSETQ. This CDR3 has 14 residues. The CDR3 sequence is CASSLWGEDTEAFF. The CDR3 region has the DNA TGCGCCAGCAGCTTATGGGGGGAGGACACTGAAGCTTTCTTT.

The V call is TRBV7-8, the J call TRBJ2-7, with D hard to call. The CDR3 covers 13 residues. V was shortened by 3 bases and J by 2 bases, with 8 bases between the two germline ends. Per germline, CDR1 SGHVS and CDR2 FQNEAQ. CDR3 sequence: CASSFNGPYEQYF. DNA of the CDR3: TGTGCCAGCAGCTTTAATGGCCCCTACGAGCAGTACTTC.

The CDR3 nucleotides read TGTGCCAGCAGTTACTCAGGGCTCGAGACCCAGTACTTC. Its protein product is CASSYSGLETQYF. The V and J genes are TRBV6-5 and TRBJ2-5; D ambiguous. There are 13 residues in the CDR3. CDR1 and CDR2 (germline): MNHEY, SVGAGI. The ends were cut back, 0 bases at V and 5 bases at J, with 7 bases in the middle.

The chain has TRBV30 and TRBJ2-1; the D gene is possibly TRBD2 (5 bases). Trimming pared 3 bases from V and 2 bases from J, leaving 17 bases between. CDR3 length: 16 amino acids. Germline values: CDR1 GTSNPN, CDR2 SVGIG (reference sequence). The CDR3 region has the DNA TGTGCCTGGAGCCGTCATGGGAGTATCACCTACAATGAGCAGTTCTTC. This gives the protein CAWSRHGSITYNEQFF.

This sequence joins TRBV7-8 and TRBJ2-7; D is uncertain. The germline V gene encodes CDR1 SGHVS and CDR2 FQNEAQ. The ends were cut back, 0 bases at V and 4 bases at J, with 4 bases in the middle. The CDR3 contains 12 residues. The CDR3 here is CASSLAVYEQYF. The CDR3 coding sequence is TGTGCCAGCAGCTTAGCGGTTTACGAGCAGTACTTC.

The V and J genes are TRBV18 and TRBJ2-3; 8 positions agree with TRBD1. Germline V lookup: CDR1 KGHSH, CDR2 LQKENI. The CDR3 sequence is 16 residues long. V was clipped by 4 bases and J by 4 bases; unmatched bases: 10. The chain's CDR3 is CASSLDWTGPPDTQYF. Written as DNA, the CDR3 is TGTGCCAGCTCACTTGATTGGACAGGGCCGCCAGATACGCAGTATTTT.

The V and J genes are TRBV4-1 and TRBJ2-7; 7 bases line up with TRBD2. CDR3 length equals 13 residues. V gave up 1 base and J gave up 6 bases; unmatched junction bases: 3. Germline V lookup: CDR1 MGHRA, CDR2 YSYEKL. The CDR3 is CASSQGTSREQYF. In nucleotides, the CDR3 is TGCGCCAGCAGCCAAGGGACTAGTCGCGAGCAGTACTTC.

The rearrangement uses TRBV11-2 and TRBJ2-7, with 9 bases that match TRBD1. The CDR3 is 16 residues long. The germline V gene has CDR1 SGHAT and CDR2 FQNNGV. J gave up 9 bases and V 1 base, and 13 bases lay outside the gene matches. As DNA, the CDR3 is TGTGCCAGCAGCTTAGCCCCGGGACAGGGTAACCGGTGGCAGTACTTC. Its protein is CASSLAPGQGNRWQYF.

The V and J genes are TRBV28 and TRBJ2-7; no definite D call. Germline values: CDR1 MDHEN, CDR2 SYDVKM. The V and J ends lost 8 bases and 1 base respectively, with 6 bases between them. CDR3 length: 11 amino acids. CDR3 sequence (DNA): TGTGCCAGCCGTAGATCCTACGAGCAGTACTTC. Protein product: CASRRSYEQYF.

This sequence joins TRBV6-1 and TRBJ2-3; 7 bases line up with TRBD1. This CDR3 is built from 16 residues. J was trimmed by 3 bases and V by 2 bases; bases with no gene match: 8. Per the germline V gene, CDR1 is MNHNS and CDR2 is SASEGT. The chain's CDR3 is CASSESAGGRTDTQYF. The CDR3 DNA reads as TGTGCCAGCAGTGAATCGGCAGGGGGTAGGACAGATACGCAGTATTTT.

V is TRBV29-1 and J is TRBJ1-2; D not resolved. Germline assignment: CDR1 SQVTM and CDR2 ANQGSEA. This CDR3 is built from 12 residues. V lost 1 base and J 6 bases, leaving 9 bases between the germline ends. The CDR3 loop is CSVEGDYHGYTF. The CDR3 nucleotides are TGCAGCGTTGAAGGAGACTACCATGGCTACACCTTC.

The chain uses TRBV7-3 and TRBJ2-1, with D maybe TRBD2 (6 bases). The CDR3 has 16 amino acids. Germline CDR1 SGHTA, CDR2 FQGTGA. Trimming removed 1 base from V and 6 bases from J, with 16 bases in between. The CDR3 reads CASSLIRGGKANEQFF. The CDR3 DNA reads TGTGCCAGCAGCTTAATCCGCGGCGGGAAGGCCAATGAGCAGTTCTTC.

This rearrangement joins TRBV29-1 to TRBJ1-1, with 7 bases fitting TRBD1. Germline V gives CDR1 SQVTM, CDR2 ANQGSEA. This CDR3 is built from 13 residues. The V and J ends lost 0 bases and 10 bases, in that order; junction bases with no gene match: 8. The DNA of the CDR3 is TGCAGCGTTGAAGAACAGGGGTGGCTCGGAGCTTTCTTT. Its translation is CSVEEQGWLGAFF.

The chain combines TRBV2 with TRBJ2-7; 8 bases fit TRBD2. This CDR3 has 13 amino acids. Trimming at V came to 6 bases and at J to 2 bases, leaving 3 bases not matched to a gene. Per the germline V gene, CDR1 is SNHLY and CDR2 is FYNNEI. This chain's CDR3 is CASSLAGTYEQYF. The CDR3 nucleotides are TGTGCCAGCAGCCTAGCGGGTACCTACGAGCAGTACTTC.

The CDR3: CASSSDSQGQETQYF. The CDR3 DNA is TGTGCCAGCAGCTCGGACAGCCAAGGACAAGAGACCCAGTACTTC. V gene TRBV11-2 combines with J gene TRBJ2-5, with D perhaps matching TRBD1 (6 bases). Germline V gives CDR1 SGHAT, CDR2 FQNNGV. Trimming removed 4 bases from V and 2 bases from J, with 14 bases in between. This CDR3 has 15 amino acids.

The chain joins TRBV6-6 to TRBJ2-1; TRBD2 agrees at 9 bases. The CDR3 covers 16 residues. V lost 2 bases and J lost 5; bases outside the gene matches: 7. Germline CDR1 MNHNY, CDR2 SVGAGI (reference sequence). The CDR3 region is CASSYPGLANNNEQFF. The CDR3 DNA follows: TGTGCCAGCAGTTACCCGGGACTAGCAAATAACAATGAGCAGTTCTTC.